This is a list of T cell receptor beta chains from one sample in a study of blood T cell repertoires in COVID-19. Clones were read by immunoSEQ multiplex PCR, and TCRdb kept only the in-frame ones, dropping some. The repertoire holds fewer than 110,000 clones, with over 75% as singletons. Source material: peripheral blood. The receptors come from a human donor in a cohort sampled during active or convalescent COVID-19. Each CDR3 is given with its conserved first and last residue. The D gene is left open where the match is weak. Expanded clones get a size class; other rows say once, few or many, or leave the size out.

TRBV10-3	TRBJ1-4	TRBD1	14	NA	TGTGCCATCGGGCAACAGGGGGCGAGAGAAAAACTGTTTTTT	CAIGQQGAREKLFF
TRBV6-2/TRBV6-3	TRBJ1-4	TRBD1	16	NA	TGTGCCAGCAGTTACCCAACAGGGGGCCTTAATGAAAAACTGTTTTTT	CASSYPTGGLNEKLFF
TRBV18	TRBJ2-5	NA	14	NA	TGTGCCAGCTCACCTAGCGTAGAAGCGGAGACCCAGTACTTC	CASSPSVEAETQYF
TRBV6-5	TRBJ1-2	NA	13	NA	TGTGCCAGCAGTTACTCGATCGGGGTCGGCTACACCTTC	CASSYSIGVGYTF
TRBV5-6	TRBJ2-2	NA	17	NA	TGTGCCACCTCGCGGCTTGGTACAGGGACGAACACCGGGGAGCTGTTTTTT	CATSRLGTGTNTGELFF
TRBV12-5	TRBJ1-5	TRBD1	17	NA	TGTGCTAGTGGTTTGATACCAACAGGGGGGAACAATCAGCCCCAGCATTTT	CASGLIPTGGNNQPQHF
TRBV19	TRBJ1-3	NA	17	NA	TGTGCCAGTAGTGAATGGGCGGGACGACGCTCTGGAAACACCATATATTTT	CASSEWAGRRSGNTIYF
TRBV2	TRBJ2-3	TRBD2	13	many	TGTGCCAGCTCGCGGGGGGGCGGCGATACGCAGTATTTT	CASSRGGGDTQYF
TRBV28	TRBJ1-1	NA	14	NA	TGTGCCAGCAGTGACAGGACCGCGAACACTGAAGCTTTCTTT	CASSDRTANTEAFF
TRBV23-1	TRBJ1-5	TRBD1	18	NA	TGCGCCAGCAGTCAGTCTCAGGGGGCGATAGTTCTAGGGCAGCCCCAGCATTTT	CASSQSQGAIVLGQPQHF
TRBV7-6	TRBJ1-3	TRBD1	16	NA	TGTGCCAGCAGCTCCCCCAAAGGGGGCGGAAGAAACACCATATATTTT	CASSSPKGGGRNTIYF
TRBV4-2	TRBJ2-7	TRBD2	15	NA	TGTGCCAGCAGCCAACAGAGGACTAGCGTCTACGAGCAGTACTTC	CASSQQRTSVYEQYF
TRBV19	TRBJ1-6	TRBD1	16	NA	TGTGCCAGTAGTAGACCCCCGACAGGGGTTAATTCACCCCTCCACTTT	CASSRPPTGVNSPLHF
TRBV19	TRBJ1-1	TRBD1	17	NA	TGTGCCAGTACACCCGACCGGGACAGGGGGCTGGGCACTGAAGCTTTCTTT	CASTPDRDRGLGTEAFF
TRBV11-2	TRBJ1-2	NA	13	once	TGTGCCAGCAGCTTAATGGGAGAGCCTGGCTACACCTTC	CASSLMGEPGYTF
TRBV2	TRBJ1-3	NA	15	NA	TGTGCCAGCATCCGGGACACCGCCTCTGGAAACACCATATATTTT	CASIRDTASGNTIYF
TRBV6-1	TRBJ2-7	TRBD1	19	NA	TGTGCCAGCAGTGACGAGGTGCGGTATAGGACAGGGCGTGTCTACGAGCAGTACTTC	CASSDEVRYRTGRVYEQYF
TRBV7-9	TRBJ2-1	TRBD1	13	NA	TGTGCCAGCAGCTGGGACAGTATGGGTAGGCAGTTCTTC	CASSWDSMGRQFF
TRBV7-6	TRBJ2-3	TRBD2	18	NA	TGTGCCAGCAGCTTAGAATTGGGGTCTAGCGGGGGCACAGATACGCAGTATTTT	CASSLELGSSGGTDTQYF
TRBV11-3	TRBJ1-1	NA	18	once	TGTGCCAGCAGCTTACAAATCGGACTGTCAGGGGTTGACACTGAAGCTTTCTTT	CASSLQIGLSGVDTEAFF
TRBV10-1	TRBJ2-2	TRBD2	17	NA	TGCGCCAGCAGTCCTCCGGGACTAGCGGGGGGATCAGGGGAGCTGTTTTTT	CASSPPGLAGGSGELFF
TRBV6-2/TRBV6-3	TRBJ1-1	NA	14	NA	TGTGCCAGCAGTTACTCGGGGGCTAACACTGAAGCTTTCTTT	CASSYSGANTEAFF
TRBV9	TRBJ2-6	NA	14	NA	TGTGCCAGCAGCGCAATCTCTGGGGCCAACGTCCTGACTTTC	CASSAISGANVLTF
TRBV6-5	TRBJ1-2	TRBD1	14	NA	TGTGCCAGCAGGCCGACAGGGCTTCGCCTCGGCTACACCTTC	CASRPTGLRLGYTF
TRBV5-5	TRBJ2-5	TRBD1	14	NA	TGTGCCAGCAGCCCAGGGGGTGGGCAAGAGACCCAGTACTTC	CASSPGGGQETQYF
TRBV5-6	TRBJ2-3	TRBD2	15	NA	TGTGCCAGCAGTTTAGCGGGGGGGCGGACAGATACGCAGTATTTT	CASSLAGGRTDTQYF
TRBV2	TRBJ2-1	TRBD1	15	NA	TGTGCCAGCAGTCTCGGACAGGGGTCCTACAATGAGCAGTTCTTC	CASSLGQGSYNEQFF
TRBV5-4	TRBJ1-6	TRBD1	14	NA	TGTGCCAGCAGCCGACAGGGGAAGAGGACACCCCTCCACTTT	CASSRQGKRTPLHF
TRBV15	TRBJ1-5	TRBD1	16	NA	TGTGCCACCAGATTCTCGGGACAGGGGAACAATCAGCCCCAGCATTTT	CATRFSGQGNNQPQHF
TRBV9	TRBJ2-7	TRBD1	15	NA	TGTGCCAGCAGCGTAGCCCCCGGACAGGGATTCGAGCAGTACTTC	CASSVAPGQGFEQYF
TRBV10-3	TRBJ2-6	TRBD2	17	NA	TGTGCCATCAGTGAGACTAGCGGGGGGGCGAGGGCCAACGTCCTGACTTTC	CAISETSGGARANVLTF
TRBV2	TRBJ1-1	TRBD1	14	NA	TGTGCCAGCAGCCGGGGACAGGGTTGGCCTGAAGCTTTCTTT	CASSRGQGWPEAFF
TRBV20-1	TRBJ2-7	NA	11	NA	TGCAGTGCTGGAGATCCGTACGAGCAGTACTTC	CSAGDPYEQYF
TRBV30	TRBJ1-3	NA	15	NA	TGTGCCTGGAGTTGGACGGGAAGTGCTGGAAACACCATATATTTT	CAWSWTGSAGNTIYF
TRBV9	TRBJ1-2	NA	15	NA	TGTGCCAGCAGCGTATTACCAGGGCCTAACTATGGCTACACCTTC	CASSVLPGPNYGYTF
TRBV6-5	TRBJ1-2	NA	14	NA	TGTGCCAGCAGTTTCCAACAGGCTTTGGGTGGCTACACCTTC	CASSFQQALGGYTF
TRBV2	TRBJ1-1	NA	15	once	TGTGCCAGCGGGGCATTCAGTATTTCGAACACTGAAGCTTTCTTT	CASGAFSISNTEAFF
TRBV7-2	TRBJ2-7	TRBD2	17	NA	TGTGCCAGCAGCTCGCAGACTAGCGGGGGGGCCTCCTACGAGCAGTACTTC	CASSSQTSGGASYEQYF
TRBV7-3	TRBJ2-5	NA	14	NA	TGTGCCAGCAGCCTAACTTCCATAGCAGAGACCCAGTACTTC	CASSLTSIAETQYF
TRBV5-1	TRBJ1-6	TRBD1	14	NA	TGCGCCAGCAGCTCAGGACAGGGTAATTCACCCCTCCACTTT	CASSSGQGNSPLHF
TRBV7-3	TRBJ2-3	TRBD1	15	NA	TGTGCCAGCAGCCTTACGGGACAGGGGATAGATACGCAGTATTTT	CASSLTGQGIDTQYF
TRBV10-3	TRBJ1-1	TRBD1	16	NA	TGTGCCATCAGCGTCACAGGGGGGAAGAAGAACACTGAAGCTTTCTTT	CAISVTGGKKNTEAFF
TRBV28	TRBJ1-4	NA	16	NA	TGTGCCAGCAGCCCCCCCCCGGGTCGACGAAATGAAAAACTGTTTTTT	CASSPPPGRRNEKLFF
TRBV7-2	TRBJ1-1	NA	13	NA	TGTGCCAGCAGCCCCCACCGTCAGGGGGAAGCTTTCTTT	CASSPHRQGEAFF
TRBV27	TRBJ1-6	TRBD1	13	once	TGTGCCAGCAACAGGGGGCCTAATTCACCCCTCCACTTT	CASNRGPNSPLHF
TRBV7-2	TRBJ1-3	TRBD1	15	NA	TGTGCCAGCAGCTCCCGGACAGGGGACGGAAACACCATATATTTT	CASSSRTGDGNTIYF
TRBV11-3	TRBJ2-2	NA	14	once	TGTGCCAGCGGCCAGTTGAGGGACACCGGGGAGCTGTTTTTT	CASGQLRDTGELFF
TRBV3-1/TRBV3-2	TRBJ2-3	NA	13	once	TGTGCCAGCAGCCAAGGGTGGAGCTCCCCGCAGTATTTT	CASSQGWSSPQYF
TRBV4-2	TRBJ1-6	TRBD1	15	NA	TGTGCCAGCAGCCAAGGGGACAGGAATAATTCACCCCTCCACTTT	CASSQGDRNNSPLHF
TRBV5-5	TRBJ1-2	NA	13	NA	TGTGCCAGCAGCCCGACAGAAAACTATGGCTACACCTTC	CASSPTENYGYTF
TRBV30	TRBJ2-7	TRBD2	15	once	TGTGCCTGGAGTGTACTAGGGGAGGGCTCCTACGAGCAGTACTTC	CAWSVLGEGSYEQYF
TRBV6-5	TRBJ1-5	NA	15	NA	TGTGCCAGCAGTTACAAACGGGATAGCAATCAGCCCCAGCATTTT	CASSYKRDSNQPQHF
TRBV19	TRBJ1-2	NA	16	NA	TGTGCCAGTAGAGAGTACGGGCCAGGGCGGTTAGGTGGCTACACCTTC	CASREYGPGRLGGYTF
TRBV5-1	TRBJ2-5	NA	14	NA	TGCGCCAGCAGCTTATGGGAGACCCTGAAGACCCAGTACTTC	CASSLWETLKTQYF